Listed below are T cell receptor beta chains from one sample, sequenced in a study of PD-L1 blockade in urothelial cancer. The data were produced by immunoSEQ multiplex PCR, yet TCRdb's version contains in-frame clones alone and is incomplete. This repertoire shows roughly 51,000 clones, 70% to 90% found once; its top ten account for less than 2%. The sample in question was PBMCs, obtained around atezolizumab (anti-PD-L1) treatment. These receptors all come from a man aged 45-60 years with urothelial cancer. The CDR3 runs from the conserved cysteine through the conserved F or W. A D gene is named only where the DNA matches it firmly.

j_call: TRBJ2-5; d_call: TRBD2; v_call: TRBV30; cdr3_nt: TGTGCCTGGAGTGTAGGGGTGTCTAGCGGGATGCAAGAGACCCAGTACTTC; cdr3_aa: CAWSVGVSSGMQETQYF
j_call: TRBJ2-7; d_call: TRBD1; v_call: TRBV13; cdr3_nt: TGTGCCAGCAGCAGAACCGGGACAGGCGACTCCTACGAGCAGTACTTC; cdr3_aa: CASSRTGTGDSYEQYF
j_call: TRBJ2-7; d_call: .; v_call: TRBV7-8; cdr3_nt: TGTGCCAGCAGCTTAGAACAGGGTCCTACCTACGAGCAGTACTTC; cdr3_aa: CASSLEQGPTYEQYF
j_call: TRBJ1-2; d_call: .; v_call: TRBV27; cdr3_nt: TGTGCCAGCAGTAGACGACAAGACTATGGCTACACCTTC; cdr3_aa: CASSRRQDYGYTF
j_call: TRBJ1-1; d_call: .; v_call: TRBV28; cdr3_nt: TGTGCCAGCAGGGCGGACAGCACGAACACTGAAGCTTTCTTT; cdr3_aa: CASRADSTNTEAFF
j_call: TRBJ2-4; d_call: .; v_call: TRBV7-9; cdr3_nt: TGTGCCAGCAGCTTAGCGGGACTTGCCAAAAACATTCAGTACTTC; cdr3_aa: CASSLAGLAKNIQYF
j_call: TRBJ1-5; d_call: .; v_call: TRBV5-3; cdr3_nt: TGTGCCAGAAGGGAGTCGGGAGTTCCAGGCAATCAGCCCCAGCATTTT; cdr3_aa: CARRESGVPGNQPQHF
j_call: TRBJ2-2; d_call: .; v_call: TRBV30; cdr3_nt: TGTGCCTGGAATACGGAGGGCACCGGGGAGCTGTTTTTT; cdr3_aa: CAWNTEGTGELFF
j_call: TRBJ1-2; d_call: .; v_call: TRBV10-2; cdr3_nt: TGCGCCAGCAGTGACTCTCGCTATGGCTACACCTTC; cdr3_aa: CASSDSRYGYTF
j_call: TRBJ2-5; d_call: .; v_call: TRBV5-1; cdr3_nt: TGCGCCAGCAGCTTAGGGGGGGGGCCCTCCCAAGAGACCCAGTACTTC; cdr3_aa: CASSLGGGPSQETQYF
j_call: TRBJ2-1; d_call: .; v_call: TRBV5-1; cdr3_nt: TGCGCCAGCAGCTTGGTTCTAGACAATGAGCAGTTCTTC; cdr3_aa: CASSLVLDNEQFF
j_call: TRBJ1-2; d_call: TRBD1; v_call: TRBV10-3; cdr3_nt: TGTGCCATCAGTGAGACAGGGGTACGCTATGGCTACACCTTC; cdr3_aa: CAISETGVRYGYTF
j_call: TRBJ1-1; d_call: .; v_call: TRBV9; cdr3_nt: TGTGCCAGCAGCGCCCTTTCAGTGAACACTGAAGCTTTCTTT; cdr3_aa: CASSALSVNTEAFF